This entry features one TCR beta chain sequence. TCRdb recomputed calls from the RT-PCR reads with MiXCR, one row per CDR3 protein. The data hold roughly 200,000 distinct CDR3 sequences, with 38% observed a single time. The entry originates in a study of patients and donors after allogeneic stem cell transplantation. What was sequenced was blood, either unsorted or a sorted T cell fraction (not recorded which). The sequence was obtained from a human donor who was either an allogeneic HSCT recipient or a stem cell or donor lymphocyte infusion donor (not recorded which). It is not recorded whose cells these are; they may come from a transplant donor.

CDR3 bases: TGCAGCGTTCTCGCGCAGTCCTACGAGCAGTACTTC. Encoded protein: CSVLAQSYEQYF. V and J are TRBV29-1 and TRBJ2-7, with unresolved D. Germline loops: CDR1 SQVTM, CDR2 ANQGSEA. The CDR3 extends over 12 amino acids. The V gene lost 5 bases and the J gene lost 1 base, with 9 bases spanning the gap.